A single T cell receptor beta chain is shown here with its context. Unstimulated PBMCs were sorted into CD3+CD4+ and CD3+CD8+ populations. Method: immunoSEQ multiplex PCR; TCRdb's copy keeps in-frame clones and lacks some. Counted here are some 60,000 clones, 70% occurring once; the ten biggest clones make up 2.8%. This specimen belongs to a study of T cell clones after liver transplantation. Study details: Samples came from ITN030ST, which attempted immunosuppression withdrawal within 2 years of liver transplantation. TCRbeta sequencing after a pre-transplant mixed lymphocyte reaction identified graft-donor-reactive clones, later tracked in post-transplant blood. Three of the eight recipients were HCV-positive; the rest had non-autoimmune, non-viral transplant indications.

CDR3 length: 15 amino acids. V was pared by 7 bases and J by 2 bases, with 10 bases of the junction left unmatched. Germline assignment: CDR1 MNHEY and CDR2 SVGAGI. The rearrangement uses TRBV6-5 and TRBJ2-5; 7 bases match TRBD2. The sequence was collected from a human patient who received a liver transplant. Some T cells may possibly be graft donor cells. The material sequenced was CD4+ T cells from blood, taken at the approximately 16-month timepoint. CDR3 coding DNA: TGTGCCAGCACTAAAGCGAGCGGGGTGCAAGAGACCCAGTACTTC. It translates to CASTKASGVQETQYF.